A single sample is the source of the 28 T cell receptor beta chains below, sequenced in a study of blood T cell repertoires in COVID-19. Generated by immunoSEQ multiplex PCR, the TCRdb table keeps only in-frame clones and is missing some. The sample contains over 90,000 clones, roughly 84% of which appear only once. Sequenced sample: peripheral blood. These TCRs come from a human donor in a cohort sampled during active COVID-19.

The chain joins TRBV28 to TRBJ1-1; D gene ambiguous. Deletions cut 4 bases from V and 7 bases from J, with 4 bases between. Germline CDR1 is MDHEN and CDR2 is SYDVKM. The CDR3 has 10 amino acids. The CDR3 nucleotides read TGTGCCAGCAGTTCCAATGAAGCTTTCTTT. Protein: CASSSNEAFF. The variable domain in full, completed from reference TRBV28 and TRBJ1-1, reads DVKVTQSSRYLVKRTGEKVFLECVQDMDHENMFWYRQDPGLGLRLIYFSYDVKMKEKGDIPEGYSVSREKKERFSLILESASTNQTSMYLCASSSNEAFFGQGTRLTVV.

This chain links TRBV29-1 with TRBJ2-7, with TRBD1 as a possible D gene (6 bases). Germline V gene data show CDR1 as SQVTM and CDR2 as ANQGSEA. CDR3 length equals 13 residues. V gave up 6 bases and J gave up 0 bases, with 12 bases separating them. The CDR3 DNA follows: TGCAGCGTACTGACAGGTCCCTCCTACGAGCAGTACTTC. The encoded protein is CSVLTGPSYEQYF.

The CDR3 sequence is CASSGLAGGGSYEQYF. The CDR3 coding sequence is TGTGCCAGCAGTGGGCTAGCGGGAGGGGGCTCCTACGAGCAGTACTTC. The V and J genes are TRBV2 and TRBJ2-7; 12 nucleotides line up with TRBD2. After removal of 4 bases from V and 0 bases from J, the junction contained 4 bases not matched to a gene. Germline V lookup: CDR1 SNHLY, CDR2 FYNNEI. The CDR3 is 16 amino acids. Based on the CDR3 plus reference TRBV2 and TRBJ2-7, the full variable domain is EPEVTQTPSHQVTQMGQEVILRCVPISNHLYFYWYRQILGQKVEFLVSFYNNEISEKSEIFDDQFSVERPDGSNFTLKIRSTKLEDSAMYFCASSGLAGGGSYEQYFGPGTRLTVT.

The chain carries TRBV7-3 and TRBJ2-3, with 8 bases fitting TRBD2. The germline V gene has CDR1 SGHTA and CDR2 FQGTGA. The ends lost 1 base at V and 6 bases at J; junction bases unmatched: 6. CDR3 length equals 15 residues. The DNA for the CDR3 is TGTGCCAGCAGCTTAATGCCAGCGGGGGTGGATACGCAGTATTTT. Translating it yields CASSLMPAGVDTQYF.

The chain links TRBV6-5 to TRBJ2-1; D may be TRBD2 (6 bases). The CDR3 is made up of 13 amino acids. Germline lookup yields CDR1 MNHEY and CDR2 SVGAGI. Deletions cut 9 bases from V and 5 bases from J, with 14 bases between. CDR3 bases: TGTGCCAGTGGACTATCCCGAAACAATGAGCAGTTCTTC. Its translation is CASGLSRNNEQFF.

The J gene is TRBJ2-7, the V gene TRBV19, with D maybe TRBD1 (6 bases). The CDR3 has 13 residues. Germline values: CDR1 LNHDA, CDR2 SQIVND (reference sequence). The ends were cut back, 7 bases at V and 0 bases at J, with 10 bases in the middle. The CDR3 loop is CASTGQSSYEQYF. CDR3 nucleotides: TGTGCCAGTACGGGACAAAGCTCCTACGAGCAGTACTTC. The full variable domain, its missing parts supplied by reference TRBV19 and TRBJ2-7, is DGGITQSPKYLFRKEGQNVTLSCEQNLNHDAMYWYRQDPGQGLRLIYYSQIVNDFQKGDIAEGYSVSREKKESFPLTVTSAQKNPTAFYLCASTGQSSYEQYFGPGTRLTVT.

This rearrangement joins TRBV6-4 to TRBJ2-1; 7 nucleotides line up with TRBD1. V was pared by 7 bases and J by 3 bases, with 6 bases of the junction left unmatched. Germline V gene lookup returns CDR1 MRHNA and CDR2 SNTAGT. The CDR3 spans 14 residues. CDR3 protein: CASTRGILYNEQFF. DNA for the CDR3: TGTGCCAGCACCAGGGGGATACTCTACAATGAGCAGTTCTTC.

This clone was detected once. V and J are TRBV2 and TRBJ1-2, with a weak D call TRBD1 (6 bases). CDR3 size: 14 residues. Germline CDR1 SNHLY, CDR2 FYNNEI. The V gene lost 3 bases and the J gene lost 4 bases, with 12 bases spanning the gap. The CDR3 sequence: CASSDTRQAYGYTF. CDR3 DNA: TGTGCCAGCAGTGATACGAGACAGGCCTATGGCTACACCTTC.

This chain joins TRBV5-8 and TRBJ2-7; TRBD1 agrees at 7 bases. Germline lookup yields CDR1 SGHTS and CDR2 YDEGEE. The V and J ends lost 5 bases and 3 bases, in that order; junction bases with no gene match: 11. The CDR3 extends over 15 amino acids. CDR3 nucleotide sequence: TGTGCCAGCAGTCGACAGGGTGGGGGATACTACGAGCAGTACTTC. This gives the protein CASSRQGGGYYEQYF.

Only a few counts were recorded for this clone. The same CDR3 can be traced to other DNA sequences in this sample. This rearrangement joins TRBV5-1 to TRBJ1-3, with D tentatively TRBD1 (5 bases). Germline V lookup: CDR1 SGHRS, CDR2 YFSETQ. Trimming took off 0 bases at V and 4 bases at J, with 8 bases between the two ends. CDR3 size: 14 residues. The DNA for the CDR3 is TGCGCCAGCAGCTTGGAAGGGGTCGGAAACACCATATATTTT. This sequence encodes CASSLEGVGNTIYF.

The chain is built from TRBV11-3 and TRBJ2-3; tentative D call: TRBD1 (5 bases). Germline loops: CDR1 SGHNT, CDR2 YENEEA. V shed 5 bases and J shed 2 bases, with 17 bases lying between them. The CDR3 extends over 16 amino acids. CDR3: CASSRRTGQPTDTQYF. The CDR3 DNA reads TGTGCCAGCAGCCGCCGAACAGGTCAACCCACAGATACGCAGTATTTT.

V gene TRBV3-1 (or the pseudogene TRBV3-2) combines with J gene TRBJ2-7; 10 nucleotides line up with TRBD2. The CDR3 length is 15 residues. CDR1 and CDR2 from the germline V gene are LGHDT and YNNKEL (reference sequence). J was trimmed by 4 bases and V by 2 bases; bases with no gene match: 5. The DNA of the CDR3 is TGTGCCAGCAGCCAATTCGCTAGCGGGGGTTACGAGCAGTACTTC. It yields the protein CASSQFASGGYEQYF.

A single count supports this clone. The chain is built from TRBV27 and TRBJ1-4, with no clear D. Germline V gene lookup returns CDR1 MNHEY and CDR2 SMNVEV (reference sequence). Trimming removed 5 bases from V and 3 bases from J, with 10 bases in between. There are 14 residues in the CDR3. CDR3 in DNA: TGTGCCAGCAGTGCGGACTACGCTAATGAAAAACTGTTTTTT. Residues: CASSADYANEKLFF.

V and J are TRBV7-3 and TRBJ2-1, with 13 nucleotides matching TRBD2. V lost 6 bases and J lost 8; bases outside the gene matches: 10. The V gene's germline CDR1 is SGHTA and CDR2 FQGTGA. The CDR3 is 16 residues long. DNA of the CDR3: TGTGCCAGCAGTGTAATGGGACTAGCGGGATGGGATGAGCAGTTCTTC. Translated: CASSVMGLAGWDEQFF.

The chain uses TRBV5-6 and TRBJ2-3, with 10 nucleotides matching TRBD2. Per germline, CDR1 SGHDT and CDR2 YYEEEE. V shed 0 bases, J shed 0 bases, and the junction held 4 bases outside the gene matches. The CDR3 is made up of 17 amino acids. The CDR3 DNA is TGTGCCAGCAGCTTGGTAGCGGGGGGACTTAGCACAGATACGCAGTATTTT. Encoded protein: CASSLVAGGLSTDTQYF.

This clone was observed a single time. The chain is built from TRBV5-1 and TRBJ2-2; the D gene is possibly TRBD1 (5 bases). The CDR3 covers 14 residues. CDR1 SGHRS and CDR2 YFSETQ come from the germline V gene. The V and J ends lost 0 bases and 5 bases respectively, with 8 bases between them. CDR3 protein: CASSLVGRTGELFF. CDR3 nucleotides: TGCGCCAGCAGCTTGGTGGGGCGGACCGGGGAGCTGTTTTTT.

This clone was counted only a few times. The chain employs TRBV10-3 and TRBJ2-7; D is uncertain. Looked up from germline, CDR1 is ENHRY and CDR2 is SYGVKD. This CDR3 is built from 14 residues. The V end lost 10 bases, the J end lost 0 bases, and 16 bases lay between the germline ends. The CDR3: CATGNSLLSYEQYF. CDR3 DNA: TGTGCCACCGGAAACAGCTTACTCTCCTACGAGCAGTACTTC.

The gene calls are TRBV7-3 and TRBJ2-2; possible D gene TRBD2, 6 bases. Germline V gene sequence: CDR1 SGHTA, CDR2 FQGTGA. V gave up 5 bases and J gave up 2 bases, with 9 bases separating them. CDR3 length: 14 residues. The CDR3 is CASSQGLNTGELFF. In DNA, the CDR3 is TGTGCCAGCAGCCAGGGACTTAACACCGGGGAGCTGTTTTTT.

This clone was seen only once. J is TRBJ2-1 and V is TRBV28; D possibly corresponds to TRBD1 (5 bases). This CDR3 contains 15 residues. Per the germline V gene, CDR1 is MDHEN and CDR2 is SYDVKM. Trimming took 2 bases from V and 8 from J, leaving 16 bases between them. The CDR3 spells CASSLVQGVGYEQFF. The CDR3, as DNA: TGTGCCAGCAGTTTAGTCCAGGGCGTGGGCTATGAGCAGTTCTTC.

The CDR3, as DNA: TGCGCCAGCAGCTTGGGGGGGACAGGCGAGCAGTACTTC. It is translated as CASSLGGTGEQYF. The V gene is TRBV5-1, the J gene TRBJ2-7; 8 nucleotides line up with TRBD1. Trimming cost V 0 bases and J 6 bases; bases outside gene matches: 2. The germline gives CDR1 SGHRS, CDR2 YFSETQ. The CDR3 is 13 amino acids.

The rearrangement uses TRBV21-1 and TRBJ2-7; the D call in the table, TRBD2, was not verified against the DNA. TRBV21-1 is a known pseudogene. This CDR3 is built from 17 residues. CDR3 region: CASSKVPIAVHSYEQYF. CDR3 coding DNA: TGTGCCAGCAGCAAAGTACCAATAGCGGTTCACTCCTACGAGCAGTACTTC.

The V gene is TRBV28, the J gene TRBJ1-4; 8 bases align to TRBD1. Germline trimming cut 4 bases from V and 5 bases from J; bases unmatched to any gene: 6. Germline CDR1 reads MDHEN; CDR2 reads SYDVKM. The CDR3 length is 15 residues. The CDR3 DNA is TGTGCCAGCAGTTCCCCAGGGGGCGACAATGAAAAACTGTTTTTT. Translating gives CASSSPGGDNEKLFF.

V gene TRBV19 combines with J gene TRBJ1-3, with D unresolved. The CDR3 loop spans 16 amino acids. Germline V gives CDR1 LNHDA, CDR2 SQIVND (reference sequence). Between the trimmed V and J ends, which lost 1 base and 1 base, there was a span of 11 bases. Here the CDR3 DNA reads TGTGCCAGTAGTATAGCAACTTCCAAGTCTGGAAACACCATATATTTT. As protein: CASSIATSKSGNTIYF.

This clone was seen once. This rearrangement joins TRBV13 to TRBJ2-1; TRBD2 agrees at 7 bases. The CDR3 runs 17 residues. V was pared by 0 bases and J by 6 bases, with 11 bases of the junction left unmatched. The V gene's germline CDR1 is PRHDT and CDR2 FYEKMQ (reference sequence). In DNA form, the CDR3 reads TGTGCCAGCAGCTTAGGATTAGCGGGCACCTTCAGCAATGAGCAGTTCTTC. It translates to CASSLGLAGTFSNEQFF.

V and J are TRBV27 and TRBJ2-5; tentative D call: TRBD2 (5 bases). Germline CDR1 reads MNHEY; CDR2 reads SMNVEV (reference sequence). Deletions cut 3 bases from V and 4 bases from J, with 18 bases between. This CDR3 is 16 amino acids long. CDR3: CASSFGLAPEVETQYF. The CDR3 bases are TGTGCCAGCAGTTTTGGGCTAGCCCCCGAGGTAGAGACCCAGTACTTC.

The chain carries TRBV7-2 and TRBJ2-2; tentative D call: TRBD1 (6 bases). The V gene's germline CDR1 is SGHTA and CDR2 FQGNSA. The ends were cut back, 5 bases at V and 3 bases at J, with 10 bases in the middle. The CDR3 runs to 14 residues. The CDR3 nucleotides read TGTGCCAGCAGCGCCACAGGGTACACCGGGGAGCTGTTTTTT. This translates into CASSATGYTGELFF. Full variable domain (missing parts from reference TRBV7-2 and TRBJ2-2): GAGVSQSPSNKVTEKGKDVELRCDPISGHTALYWYRQSLGQGLEFLIYFQGNSAPDKSGLPSDRFSAERTGGSVSTLTIQRTQQEDSAVYLCASSATGYTGELFFGEGSRLTVL.

This clone showed up just a few times. The V and J genes are TRBV5-3 and TRBJ2-7; 16 bases are shared with TRBD2. TRBV5-3 is classed as an ORF, of uncertain function. V trimming: 4 bases; J trimming: 2 bases; junction bases outside the gene matches: 9. The CDR3 has 18 amino acids. Here the CDR3 reads CARSPAGLAGGIPYEQYF. The CDR3 DNA sequence: TGTGCCAGAAGCCCCGCGGGACTAGCGGGAGGGATTCCCTACGAGCAGTACTTC.

The chain employs TRBV7-6 and TRBJ2-1, with 8 bases identical to TRBD1. After removal of 1 base from V and 9 bases from J, the junction contained 11 bases not matched to a gene. Germline V gene sequence: CDR1 SGHVS, CDR2 FNYEAQ. The CDR3 consists of 16 residues. Here the CDR3 reads CASSLGGRGLLGEQFF. CDR3 coding DNA: TGTGCCAGCAGCTTAGGGGGCAGGGGGCTTTTGGGTGAGCAGTTCTTC.